The rows below give T cell receptor beta chains drawn from one sample of a study of blood T cell repertoires in COVID-19. Repertoires were generated with immunoSEQ multiplex PCR, while TCRdb's copy carries only in-frame clones and drops some. The sample has some 290,000 clones, roughly 90% seen once; the top ten hold roughly 2.8%. Sequences were obtained from peripheral blood. These receptors were obtained from a woman in her twenties or thirties with COVID-19, enrolled during active disease. CDR3s include the opening cysteine and the closing phenylalanine or tryptophan. The order of the fields is D gene, CDR3 length, V gene, J gene, clone size, CDR3 DNA, CDR3 protein. The D gene is left open where the match is weak. Clone sizes are given selectively: once, few, many, or a class where the clone is expanded.

d_call: TRBD1
cdr3_length: 17
v_call: TRBV7-9
j_call: TRBJ1-2
clone_size: NA
cdr3_nt: TGTGCCAGCAGCTCTACCTCTAGGGACAGGCGACTCTATGGCTACACCTTC
cdr3_aa: CASSSTSRDRRLYGYTF

d_call: NA
cdr3_length: 16
v_call: TRBV5-6
j_call: TRBJ1-5
clone_size: once
cdr3_nt: TGTGCCAGCAGCTCGGGCCGGACTGGAAGCAATCAGCCCCAGCATTTT
cdr3_aa: CASSSGRTGSNQPQHF

d_call: TRBD1
cdr3_length: 13
v_call: TRBV6-5
j_call: TRBJ1-2
clone_size: NA
cdr3_nt: TGTGCCAGCAGGGTGGGACAGTACTATGGCTACACCTTC
cdr3_aa: CASRVGQYYGYTF

d_call: NA
cdr3_length: 15
v_call: TRBV27
j_call: TRBJ2-3
clone_size: NA
cdr3_nt: TGTGCCAGCAGTTTAAGGGGGAGGGGAACAGATACGCAGTATTTT
cdr3_aa: CASSLRGRGTDTQYF

d_call: NA
cdr3_length: 14
v_call: TRBV5-1
j_call: TRBJ1-1
clone_size: NA
cdr3_nt: TGCGCCAGCAGCTTAGGGGCGATGAACACTGAAGCTTTCTTT
cdr3_aa: CASSLGAMNTEAFF

d_call: TRBD1
cdr3_length: 15
v_call: TRBV29-1
j_call: TRBJ1-1
clone_size: few
cdr3_nt: TGCAGCGTAACCAGGGGGAAGTTGAGGAACACTGAAGCTTTCTTT
cdr3_aa: CSVTRGKLRNTEAFF

d_call: NA
cdr3_length: 12
v_call: TRBV3-1/TRBV3-2
j_call: TRBJ2-3
clone_size: NA
cdr3_nt: TGTGCCAGCAGTCGACTAGGTGATACGCAGTATTTT
cdr3_aa: CASSRLGDTQYF

d_call: TRBD2
cdr3_length: 18
v_call: TRBV19
j_call: TRBJ2-3
clone_size: NA
cdr3_nt: TGTGCCAGTAGTATCGCCCTAGCGGGAGGGCCAAGCACAGATACGCAGTATTTT
cdr3_aa: CASSIALAGGPSTDTQYF

d_call: NA
cdr3_length: 15
v_call: TRBV7-9
j_call: TRBJ2-7
clone_size: NA
cdr3_nt: TGTGCCAGCAGCTTAGGAGGACTAAGGGTGGGAGAGCAGTACTTC
cdr3_aa: CASSLGGLRVGEQYF

d_call: NA
cdr3_length: 15
v_call: TRBV27
j_call: TRBJ1-1
clone_size: NA
cdr3_nt: TGTGCCAGCAGGTTGAGCCAGGCCCCCAACACTGAAGCTTTCTTT
cdr3_aa: CASRLSQAPNTEAFF

d_call: NA
cdr3_length: 20
v_call: TRBV9
j_call: TRBJ2-3
clone_size: NA
cdr3_nt: TGTGCCAGCAGCCTACGGGGAACAGGGGGCGCGGGGGGAAGCACAGATACGCAGTATTTT
cdr3_aa: CASSLRGTGGAGGSTDTQYF

d_call: TRBD1
cdr3_length: 18
v_call: TRBV7-8
j_call: TRBJ1-2
clone_size: NA
cdr3_nt: TGTGCCAGCAGCTTAAGGGTACTTGGACAGGGGGACGGGTATGGCTACACCTTC
cdr3_aa: CASSLRVLGQGDGYGYTF

d_call: NA
cdr3_length: 15
v_call: TRBV30
j_call: TRBJ2-5
clone_size: NA
cdr3_nt: TGTGCCTGGCTATTGACCCGTAGCGGAGAAGAGACCCAGTACTTC
cdr3_aa: CAWLLTRSGEETQYF

d_call: NA
cdr3_length: 16
v_call: TRBV15
j_call: TRBJ1-2
clone_size: once
cdr3_nt: TGTGCCACCAGCAGAGATTCGGGTGTGTTTGACAGAAGCTCCACCTTC
cdr3_aa: CATSRDSGVFDRSSTF

d_call: NA
cdr3_length: 14
v_call: TRBV14
j_call: TRBJ2-2
clone_size: NA
cdr3_nt: TGTGCCAGCCGAAGAGGTACGAACACCGGGGAGCTGTTTTTT
cdr3_aa: CASRRGTNTGELFF

d_call: TRBD1
cdr3_length: 16
v_call: TRBV3-1/TRBV3-2
j_call: TRBJ2-5
clone_size: NA
cdr3_nt: TGTGCCAGCAGCCAAAATGGACAGGGGCCTCAAGAGACCCAGTACTTC
cdr3_aa: CASSQNGQGPQETQYF

d_call: TRBD1
cdr3_length: 15
v_call: TRBV11-2
j_call: TRBJ1-2
clone_size: few
cdr3_nt: TGTGCCAGCAGCTTAGTATCCGGGACAGGCTATGGCTACACCTTC
cdr3_aa: CASSLVSGTGYGYTF

d_call: NA
cdr3_length: 11
v_call: TRBV30
j_call: TRBJ1-2
clone_size: NA
cdr3_nt: TGTGCCTGGAGTGTATTCACCCAGGTTCTTTTC
cdr3_aa: CAWSVFTQVLF

d_call: NA
cdr3_length: 15
v_call: TRBV9
j_call: TRBJ1-2
clone_size: NA
cdr3_nt: TGTGCCAGCAGCGTAGGCGGTTCATCTAACTATGGCTACACCTTC
cdr3_aa: CASSVGGSSNYGYTF

d_call: TRBD1
cdr3_length: 15
v_call: TRBV5-6
j_call: TRBJ1-1
clone_size: NA
cdr3_nt: TGTGCCAGCAGCGTCAGACAGGGTGGCTACACTGAAGCTTTCTTT
cdr3_aa: CASSVRQGGYTEAFF

d_call: NA
cdr3_length: 17
v_call: TRBV21-1
j_call: TRBJ2-5
clone_size: NA
cdr3_nt: TGTGCCAGCAGCACCAATTACTCCCAGGGTTTCGAAGAGACCCAGTACTTC
cdr3_aa: CASSTNYSQGFEETQYF

d_call: TRBD1
cdr3_length: 13
v_call: TRBV4-2
j_call: TRBJ1-2
clone_size: once
cdr3_nt: TGTGCCAGCAGCCCGAGACAGGGCTATGGCTACACCTTC
cdr3_aa: CASSPRQGYGYTF

d_call: NA
cdr3_length: 13
v_call: TRBV11-2
j_call: TRBJ1-2
clone_size: NA
cdr3_nt: TGTGCCAGCAGCCAAGTACGATTGTGGCCCGACACCTTC
cdr3_aa: CASSQVRLWPDTF

d_call: NA
cdr3_length: 20
v_call: TRBV5-1
j_call: TRBJ2-3
clone_size: NA
cdr3_nt: TGCGCCAGCAGCCAATCCCCGGGACAGCTACGACGGGAGCCCGCAGATACGCAGTATTTT
cdr3_aa: CASSQSPGQLRREPADTQYF

d_call: NA
cdr3_length: 13
v_call: TRBV5-1
j_call: TRBJ1-2
clone_size: NA
cdr3_nt: TGCGCCAGCAGCTTGGGGGGAGACTATGGCTACACCTTC
cdr3_aa: CASSLGGDYGYTF

d_call: NA
cdr3_length: 16
v_call: TRBV11-2
j_call: TRBJ1-2
clone_size: NA
cdr3_nt: TGTGCCAGCAGCTCGGGGGGTGTAGCTACTAACTATGGCTACACCTTC
cdr3_aa: CASSSGGVATNYGYTF

d_call: NA
cdr3_length: 15
v_call: TRBV19
j_call: TRBJ1-5
clone_size: NA
cdr3_nt: TGTGCCAGTAGTAGCGGGCGGGACAGCAATCAGCCCCAGCATTTT
cdr3_aa: CASSSGRDSNQPQHF

d_call: NA
cdr3_length: 15
v_call: TRBV15
j_call: TRBJ2-1
clone_size: NA
cdr3_nt: TGTGCCACCACCGTAGCGCGCAGCTCCTACAATGAGCAGTTCTTC
cdr3_aa: CATTVARSSYNEQFF